The sample holds a few counts of the clone carrying this T cell receptor beta chain. Its matching antigen is unknown. Cells sorted as Tregs were CD4+, CD25+ and CD127-/low. Overall study findings and caveats: In terms of TCR gene usage, tumor memory CD4+ T cells clustered together with blood and lymph node memory CD4+ cells, as well as with lymph node naive CD4+ cells. Tumor-infiltrating Treg TCR alpha and beta sequences overlapped most with tumor naive CD4+ T cells, then blood naive. The larger-cohort validation was restricted to a single TCR beta V-J rearrangement rather than whole repertoires.

Semi-nested PCR with Nested Universal Primer A followed constant-region reverse priming of full-length variable regions. TCRdb re-analysed the 5' RACE reads in MiXCR, keeping a single row per CDR3 protein. The profile shows 35,000 to 50,000 distinct CDR3 sequences, less than 25% of them singletons. This clonotype originated in a female donor with breast cancer. Sequencing was done on a sample of Tregs sorted from blood.

The CDR3 here is CASTRSRDINYGYTF. For the CDR3, the DNA is TGTGCCAGCACGCGGAGCCGGGATATAAACTATGGCTACACCTTC. The chain combines TRBV2 with TRBJ1-2, with no clear D. The CDR3 consists of 15 residues. Trimming shortened V by 7 bases and J by 2 bases, and 17 bases separated the two germline ends. Looked up from germline, CDR1 is SNHLY and CDR2 is FYNNEI.